What follows are 23 T cell receptor beta chains derived from one specimen sequenced in a study of OX40 agonist ivuxolimab in advanced cancers. Assay used: immunoSEQ multiplex PCR; TCRdb lists only in-frame clones, some missing. The table lists about 64,000 clones, less than 95% of them singletons. The sample consisted of CD4+ or CD8+ T cells sorted from blood, taken in a trial of the OX40 agonist ivuxolimab. The receptors shown here come from an adult with an advanced solid tumor such as melanoma, head and neck, liver or kidney cancer.

V gene TRBV12-5 combines with J gene TRBJ2-6, with D hard to call. V was pared by 6 bases and J by 2 bases, with 8 bases between. This CDR3 region has 14 residues. Germline V gives CDR1 LGHNT, CDR2 FRNRAP. This CDR3 is CASGNGAGANVLTF. In DNA form, the CDR3 reads TGTGCTAGTGGAAACGGTGCTGGGGCCAACGTCCTGACTTTC.

The chain links TRBV28 to TRBJ2-7; D unclear. The CDR3 runs to 14 residues. Germline-derived CDR1 and CDR2 are MDHEN and SYDVKM. The V gene lost 5 bases and the J gene lost 2 bases, with 13 bases spanning the gap. Here the CDR3 DNA reads TGTGCCAGCAGTCCCCCAGCCCTCCCCTACGAGCAGTACTTC. This codes for CASSPPALPYEQYF.

This rearrangement joins TRBV19 to TRBJ2-1; 8 bases match TRBD1. Trimming took 7 bases from V and 7 from J; bases not matched to a gene: 3. This CDR3 is built from 12 residues. CDR1 and CDR2 from the germline V gene are LNHDA and SQIVND (reference sequence). CDR3 sequence (DNA): TGTGCCAGTACTCAGGGGGCAAATGAGCAGTTCTTC. Translation gives CASTQGANEQFF.

The chain carries TRBV18 and TRBJ2-3; D is tentatively TRBD1 or TRBD2 (6 bases each). Germline V CDR1 and CDR2: KGHSH, LQKENI. The CDR3 extends over 13 amino acids. V shed 3 bases and J shed 4 bases, with 8 bases lying between them. DNA for the CDR3: TGTGCCAGCTCACCGAGGGGGGCAGATACGCAGTATTTT. The encoded protein is CASSPRGADTQYF.

The V call is TRBV7-2, the J call TRBJ2-5, with 8 bases aligning to TRBD2. This CDR3 comprises 17 residues. Germline V gene data show CDR1 as SGHTA and CDR2 as FQGNSA. J was trimmed by 5 bases and V by 3 bases; bases with no gene match: 14. The CDR3 nucleotides are TGTGCCAGCAGCTTGCTTTCCTTCAGTACGGGAGGGGAGACCCAGTACTTC. It is translated as CASSLLSFSTGGETQYF.

This chain links TRBV2 with TRBJ2-4; 7 bases are a match to TRBD1. CDR1 and CDR2 from the germline V gene are SNHLY and FYNNEI. The CDR3 contains 12 residues. V lost 6 bases to trimming and J lost 10 bases; unmatched junction nucleotides: 6. The CDR3 DNA is TGTGCCAGCAGGAAAGACAGGGTTATTCAGTACTTC. Translation: CASRKDRVIQYF.

The rearrangement links TRBV30 to TRBJ1-4; 8 bases fit TRBD1. The germline gives CDR1 GTSNPN, CDR2 SVGIG (reference sequence). This CDR3 region has 12 residues. The V and J ends lost 8 bases and 7 bases, in that order; junction bases with no gene match: 6. CDR3 sequence reads: CAGDRGLEKLFF. The CDR3 region has the DNA TGTGCCGGAGACAGGGGCCTTGAAAAACTGTTTTTT.

In this sample, this clone turned up a few times. V is TRBV15 and J is TRBJ1-2; TRBD1 aligns across 7 bases. CDR1 and CDR2 from the germline V gene are LNHNV and YYDKDF (reference sequence). The V segment lost 0 bases and the J segment 4 bases; nucleotides outside the gene matches: 2. The CDR3 is made up of 14 amino acids. Here the CDR3 reads CATSRDRQGYGYTF. CDR3 bases: TGTGCCACCAGCAGAGATCGACAGGGCTATGGCTACACCTTC.

The rearrangement joins TRBV19 to TRBJ2-7; D may match TRBD1 or TRBD2 (5 bases each). V was shortened by 3 bases and J by 6 bases, with 9 bases between the two germline ends. Germline CDR1 reads LNHDA; CDR2 reads SQIVND (reference sequence). The CDR3 spans 12 residues. This chain's CDR3 is CASSMHGAEQYF. CDR3 bases: TGTGCCAGTAGTATGCACGGGGCCGAGCAGTACTTC.

This clone was found once. This CDR3 is CASSIQTGPSYEQYF. The CDR3 DNA sequence: TGTGCCAGTAGCATCCAGACAGGGCCCTCGTACGAGCAGTACTTC. The chain carries TRBV19 and TRBJ2-7; TRBD1 matches 7 bases. V gave up 6 bases and J gave up 4 bases; unmatched junction bases: 12. This CDR3 comprises 15 residues. Germline values: CDR1 LNHDA, CDR2 SQIVND (reference sequence).

The chain couples TRBV28 to TRBJ2-7; TRBD2 might be the D (6 bases). Trimming shortened V by 4 bases and J by 6 bases, and 19 bases separated the two germline ends. Germline assignment: CDR1 MDHEN and CDR2 SYDVKM. The CDR3 consists of 15 residues. The CDR3 nucleotides are TGTGCCAGCAGTTCCACCGGGACTGAGTGGGGCGAGCAGTACTTC. Its protein product is CASSSTGTEWGEQYF.

The J gene is TRBJ1-1, the V gene TRBV29-1; D uncertain. Trimming left V 5 bases short and J 10 bases short, with 14 bases between. The CDR3 is 11 residues long. CDR1 and CDR2 (germline): SQVTM, ANQGSEA. This chain's CDR3 is CSVLIWVGAFF. CDR3 in DNA: TGCAGCGTTTTGATCTGGGTTGGAGCTTTCTTT.

This chain uses TRBV14 with TRBJ2-7; no clear D. This CDR3 comprises 13 residues. V was cut by 1 base and J by 7 bases, with 11 bases left in between. Looked up from germline, CDR1 is SGHDN and CDR2 is FVKESK. The CDR3 sequence: CASSQVIGDEQYF. The CDR3 DNA sequence: TGTGCCAGCAGCCAAGTTATCGGCGATGAGCAGTACTTC.

The chain links TRBV19 to TRBJ2-3; TRBD1 or TRBD2 may be the D gene (5 bases each). V was clipped by 6 bases and J by 2 bases, with 15 bases between them. Looked up from germline, CDR1 is LNHDA and CDR2 is SQIVND (reference sequence). The CDR3 spans 15 residues. The CDR3 DNA is TGTGCCAGTAGCCAGGGAGCGCGTATCACAGATACGCAGTATTTT. This sequence encodes CASSQGARITDTQYF.

This chain connects TRBV4-1 to TRBJ1-1; the D is unclear. The V end lost 4 bases, the J end lost 0 bases, and 12 bases lay between the germline ends. Germline V lookup: CDR1 MGHRA, CDR2 YSYEKL. The CDR3 is made up of 15 amino acids. CDR3 DNA sequence: TGCGCCAGCAGCCCCCTCTTAACAGTGAACACTGAAGCTTTCTTT. Its translation: CASSPLLTVNTEAFF.

V gene TRBV6-4 combines with J gene TRBJ2-2, with 12 bases fitting TRBD2. The CDR3 totals 14 residues. The junction had 0 bases not matched to a gene; V was cut back by 4 bases and J by 6 bases. Germline V gives CDR1 MRHNA, CDR2 SNTAGT. The CDR3 loop is CASSGLAGAGELFF. CDR3 DNA: TGTGCCAGCAGTGGACTAGCGGGAGCCGGGGAGCTGTTTTTT.

The genes are TRBV7-4 and TRBJ1-4; D not resolved. V was cut by 3 bases and J by 4 bases, with 18 bases left in between. The CDR3 extends over 17 amino acids. Germline values: CDR1 SGHVT, CDR2 SQSDAQ. DNA for the CDR3: TGTGCCAGCAGCTTCCCCACCGGAGTGACTTTTAATGAAAAACTGTTTTTT. It is translated as CASSFPTGVTFNEKLFF.

This clone appeared once. The chain links TRBV7-9 to TRBJ2-3, with D possibly matching TRBD2 (5 bases). Germline assignment: CDR1 SEHNR and CDR2 FQNEAQ (reference sequence). The CDR3 runs 14 residues. The V gene lost 5 bases and the J gene lost 2 bases, with 11 bases spanning the gap. The CDR3 sequence is CASSPPGNTDTQYF. The CDR3 coding sequence is TGTGCCAGCAGCCCCCCGGGGAACACAGATACGCAGTATTTT.

This rearrangement joins TRBV27 to TRBJ1-5; a weak D match, TRBD1 (5 bases). V dropped 3 bases and J dropped 3 bases, with 9 bases sitting between them. CDR1 MNHEY and CDR2 SMNVEV come from the germline V gene (reference sequence). The CDR3 consists of 14 residues. The CDR3, as DNA: TGTGCCAGCAGTTTCACAGGTAACAATCAGCCCCAGCATTTT. Residues: CASSFTGNNQPQHF.

V gene TRBV5-1 combines with J gene TRBJ2-5, with 7 bases aligning to TRBD1. V dropped 4 bases and J dropped 6; count of bases not matched to a gene: 15. CDR1 is SGHRS and CDR2 is YFSETQ in the germline V gene. This CDR3 has 16 amino acids. The CDR3 region has the DNA TGCGCCAGCAGCCCGGGAAGCAACGACAGGGTACAGACCCAGTACTTC. Translated, it gives CASSPGSNDRVQTQYF.

The rearrangement links TRBV7-9 to TRBJ2-3; 7 bases agree with TRBD1. This CDR3 is 15 amino acids long. The germline gives CDR1 SEHNR, CDR2 FQNEAQ (reference sequence). Trimming removed 2 bases from V and 3 bases from J; junction bases left unmatched: 5. CDR3 loop: CASSLLVRGTDTQYF. The CDR3, as DNA: TGTGCCAGCAGCTTACTGGTCAGGGGGACAGATACGCAGTATTTT.

This chain uses TRBV27 with TRBJ1-4; a weak D match, TRBD1 (6 bases). The V gene lost 8 bases and the J gene lost 1 base, with 11 bases spanning the gap. Germline lookup yields CDR1 MNHEY and CDR2 SMNVEV (reference sequence). The CDR3 loop spans 14 amino acids. The CDR3 DNA is TGTGCCAGCTCTACAGGGTTAACTAATGAAAAACTGTTTTTT. Translating it yields CASSTGLTNEKLFF.

The chain joins TRBV19 to TRBJ2-3, with 7 bases that match TRBD2. This CDR3 spans 17 amino acids. Trimming at V came to 3 bases and at J to 3 bases, leaving 12 bases not matched to a gene. Germline lookup yields CDR1 LNHDA and CDR2 SQIVND (reference sequence). This CDR3 reads CASSIGEGRAITDTQYF. The CDR3 region has the DNA TGTGCCAGTAGTATTGGGGAGGGGAGGGCCATAACAGATACGCAGTATTTT. The full variable domain, rest sourced from reference TRBV19 and TRBJ2-3, is DGGITQSPKYLFRKEGQNVTLSCEQNLNHDAMYWYRQDPGQGLRLIYYSQIVNDFQKGDIAEGYSVSREKKESFPLTVTSAQKNPTAFYLCASSIGEGRAITDTQYFGPGTRLTVL.